This entry features one T cell receptor (beta chain) sequence. CDR1 LNHDA and CDR2 SQIVND come from the germline V gene (reference sequence). The ends lost 3 bases at V and 7 bases at J; junction bases unmatched: 8. CDR3 length: 15 residues. The data belong to a study of cytomegalovirus exposure and HLA in healthy donors. Primers for the PCR totalled 60 Vbeta and 13 Jbeta. Libraries were prepared by immunoSEQ multiplex PCR; TCRdb keeps only in-frame clonotypes and omits some of them. In the table there are around 150,000 clones, roughly 85% of which are singletons. The origin of this receptor is a male donor in good health and CMV-seropositive. The sample consisted of PBMCs. The chain combines TRBV19 with TRBJ2-2, with TRBD2 matching over 7 bases. The CDR3 sequence: CASSMGGRSGGELFF. As DNA, the CDR3 is TGTGCCAGTAGTATGGGAGGGAGAAGCGGCGGGGAGCTGTTTTTT.